This TCR beta chain appears in the sequencing data of a study of cytomegalovirus exposure and HLA in healthy donors. Both 60 Vbeta primers and 13 Jbeta primers went into the PCR. Method: immunoSEQ multiplex PCR; TCRdb's copy keeps in-frame clones and lacks some. The sample features 90,000 to 150,000 clones, with roughly 4% in its top ten. This CDR3 has 12 residues. CDR1 is SGDLS and CDR2 is YYNGEE in the germline V gene. Deletions cut 1 base from V and 6 bases from J, with 5 bases between. The sequenced sample consisted of PBMCs. The receptor was derived from a man aged 18 to 30 in good health and CMV-seronegative. V gene TRBV9 combines with J gene TRBJ2-1; TRBD2 is a possible D gene (5 bases). The chain's CDR3 is CASSVSGNEQFF. The CDR3, as DNA: TGTGCCAGCAGCGTAAGCGGCAATGAGCAGTTCTTC.